Shown below are 28 T cell receptor beta chains from a single sample sequenced in a study of blood T cell repertoires in COVID-19. Assay used: immunoSEQ multiplex PCR; TCRdb lists only in-frame clones, some missing. The table records approximately 75,000 clones, about 80% of them present only once. Material: peripheral blood. These receptors all stem from a young man with COVID-19, enrolled during active disease.

This rearrangement joins TRBV6-1 to TRBJ1-2, with D perhaps TRBD1 (5 bases). CDR1 and CDR2 (germline): MNHNS, SASEGT. The V end lost 3 bases, the J end lost 8 bases, and 16 bases lay between the germline ends. There are 14 residues in the CDR3. The CDR3 nucleotides read TGTGCCAGCAGTGACCAGGGCCGACGGCAGGGCTACACCTTC. Its translation: CASSDQGRRQGYTF.

This rearrangement joins TRBV6-4 to TRBJ2-5, with 8 positions matching TRBD1. The V segment lost 3 bases and the J segment 3 bases; nucleotides outside the gene matches: 0. This CDR3 is built from 13 residues. From germline, CDR1 is MRHNA and CDR2 SNTAGT. For the CDR3, the DNA is TGTGCCAGCAGTGAGACAGGGGAAGAGACCCAGTACTTC. Its protein is CASSETGEETQYF.

This chain joins TRBV11-2 and TRBJ2-7; 16 bases agree with TRBD2. The J segment lost 2 bases and the V segment lost 5 bases, leaving 12 bases of the junction unmatched. Germline CDR1 reads SGHAT; CDR2 reads FQNNGV. CDR3 size: 19 residues. CDR3 loop: CASSIPGTSGRAQTYEQYF. Here the CDR3 DNA reads TGTGCCAGCAGCATTCCCGGGACTAGCGGGAGGGCGCAGACCTACGAGCAGTACTTC.

This sequence joins TRBV6-5 and TRBJ1-4; possible D gene TRBD1, 6 bases. The CDR3 covers 14 residues. V lost 8 bases and J 1 base, leaving 11 bases between the germline ends. Germline loops: CDR1 MNHEY, CDR2 SVGAGI. In DNA, the CDR3 is TGTGCCAGCGGAAGAGGGGGAACTAATGAAAAACTGTTTTTT. Translated: CASGRGGTNEKLFF.

The chain combines TRBV27 with TRBJ1-1, with 7 bases lining up with TRBD1. There are 13 residues in the CDR3. CDR1 and CDR2 from the germline V gene are MNHEY and SMNVEV (reference sequence). V lost 5 bases, J lost 7 bases, and 7 bases stayed unmatched. The CDR3 is CASSLTGVVEAFF. The DNA of the CDR3 is TGTGCCAGCAGTCTTACAGGGGTGGTTGAAGCTTTCTTT.

The chain joins TRBV27 to TRBJ2-3, with a possible D match to TRBD2 (5 bases). This CDR3 region has 12 residues. The germline V and J ends were trimmed by 3 bases and 7 bases, with 8 bases remaining between them. Germline CDR1 MNHEY, CDR2 SMNVEV (reference sequence). The CDR3 DNA follows: TGTGCCAGCAGTTTTAGAGGGAATACGCAGTATTTT. Protein sequence: CASSFRGNTQYF.

V and J are TRBV28 and TRBJ2-7, with 9 bases aligning to TRBD1. Trimming at V came to 0 bases and at J to 7 bases, leaving 10 bases not matched to a gene. CDR3 length equals 16 residues. CDR1 is MDHEN and CDR2 is SYDVKM in the germline V gene. The CDR3 reads CASSLWLRDRDEEQYF. The CDR3 DNA reads as TGTGCCAGCAGTTTATGGCTCCGGGACAGGGATGAAGAGCAGTACTTC.

The rearrangement uses TRBV18 and TRBJ1-1; TRBD1 is a possible D gene (6 bases). Germline values: CDR1 KGHSH, CDR2 LQKENI. Trimming removed 2 bases at V and 1 base at J, with 11 bases between. This CDR3 has 15 amino acids. CDR3 DNA sequence: TGTGCCAGCTCACCAACACAGGGTTGGAACACTGAAGCTTTCTTT. This sequence encodes CASSPTQGWNTEAFF.

This clone was counted a single time. The rearrangement uses TRBV7-2 and TRBJ2-5; TRBD1 matches 7 bases. Germline V lookup: CDR1 SGHTA, CDR2 FQGNSA. V gave up 5 bases and J gave up 7 bases; unmatched junction bases: 10. This CDR3 region has 14 residues. CDR3 nucleotide sequence: TGTGCCAGCAGCGTACAGGGGTCCGTAGGGACCCAGTACTTC. Translated, it gives CASSVQGSVGTQYF. Full variable domain (rest looked up from reference TRBV7-2 and TRBJ2-5): GAGVSQSPSNKVTEKGKDVELRCDPISGHTALYWYRQSLGQGLEFLIYFQGNSAPDKSGLPSDRFSAERTGGSVSTLTIQRTQQEDSAVYLCASSVQGSVGTQYFGPGTRLLVL.

This chain joins TRBV18 and TRBJ1-5; D remains unclear. Trimming shortened V by 3 bases and J by 7 bases, and 10 bases separated the two germline ends. This CDR3 comprises 13 residues. Germline loops: CDR1 KGHSH, CDR2 LQKENI. The CDR3 region has the DNA TGTGCCAGCTCACCGGAGTTCCAGCAGCCCCAGCATTTT. Amino acids: CASSPEFQQPQHF.

V and J are TRBV28 and TRBJ2-3; D gene ambiguous. The CDR3 is 14 amino acids. Germline CDR1 reads MDHEN; CDR2 reads SYDVKM. The V end lost 6 bases, the J end lost 0 bases, and 10 bases lay between the germline ends. The CDR3: CASSRQTSTDTQYF. The CDR3 DNA sequence: TGTGCCAGCAGCCGACAAACGAGCACAGATACGCAGTATTTT.

The CDR3 sequence is CASTTTGGGMNTEAFF. CDR3 sequence (DNA): TGTGCCAGCACCACGACAGGGGGCGGAATGAACACTGAAGCTTTCTTT. This chain connects TRBV3-1 (or the pseudogene TRBV3-2) to TRBJ1-1; 10 nucleotides match TRBD1. The CDR3 runs 16 residues. With V trimmed by 7 bases and J by 0 bases, 8 bases remained unmatched. Germline-derived CDR1 and CDR2 are LGHDT and YNNKEL (reference sequence).

In this sample, this clone turned up a few times. The CDR3, as DNA: TGTGCCAGCAGCTTGGACCAGGGGCGGACCGGGGAGCTGTTTTTT. It specifies CASSLDQGRTGELFF. The chain recombines TRBV5-4 with TRBJ2-2; TRBD1 is a possible D gene (6 bases). The ends were cut back, 0 bases at V and 5 bases at J, with 11 bases in the middle. Per germline, CDR1 SGHNT and CDR2 YYREEE (reference sequence). This CDR3 is built from 15 residues.

V and J are TRBV4-2 and TRBJ2-7, with TRBD2 identical over 9 bases. Germline values: CDR1 LGHNA, CDR2 YNFKEQ. J was trimmed by 5 bases and V by 1 base; bases with no gene match: 9. This CDR3 spans 16 amino acids. CDR3 residues: CASSQAGSGSGDEQYF. The CDR3 DNA is TGTGCCAGCAGCCAAGCAGGTAGCGGGAGTGGTGACGAGCAGTACTTC.

V usage is TRBV4-1 and J usage is TRBJ2-3, with 7 bases identical to TRBD1. The germline gives CDR1 MGHRA, CDR2 YSYEKL. V shed 4 bases and J 4 bases; nucleotides not matched to a gene: 5. The CDR3 covers 14 residues. In DNA, the CDR3 is TGCGCCAGCAGCCTGGGGCAGGGGGCAGATACGCAGTATTTT. Its protein product is CASSLGQGADTQYF.

A few counts support this clone. The rearrangement joins TRBV4-2 to TRBJ2-7; D unclear. Germline lookup yields CDR1 LGHNA and CDR2 YNFKEQ. This CDR3 is built from 11 residues. V lost 4 bases, J lost 6 bases, and 7 bases lay in between. The DNA of the CDR3 is TGTGCCAGCAGCCGTACTACCGAGCAGTACTTC. Its translation: CASSRTTEQYF.

This chain uses TRBV5-5 with TRBJ1-1; 7 bases are a match to TRBD1. CDR1 is SGHKS, CDR2 YYEKEE, per germline (reference sequence). J lost 5 bases, V lost 4 bases, and 11 bases had no gene match. This CDR3 is 15 amino acids long. The CDR3 coding sequence is TGTGCCAGCAGCAGAGGGGGCGCGGGAAGGACTGAAGCTTTCTTT. Translation gives CASSRGGAGRTEAFF.

V is TRBV20-1 and J is TRBJ2-7; D unresolved. This CDR3 has 12 residues. Germline V gene lookup returns CDR1 DFQATT and CDR2 SNEGSKA (reference sequence). V lost 3 bases and J 5 bases, leaving 11 bases between the germline ends. CDR3 protein: CSASENSHEQYF. CDR3 sequence (DNA): TGCAGTGCTAGTGAAAACAGCCACGAGCAGTACTTC.

The chain has TRBV10-3 and TRBJ1-2, with 11 nucleotides matching TRBD1. With V trimmed by 2 bases and J by 4 bases, 6 bases remained unmatched. CDR3 length equals 16 residues. The V gene's germline CDR1 is ENHRY and CDR2 SYGVKD. CDR3 DNA sequence: TGTGCCATCAGTGAGATTCGGGGGACAGGGGGCTATGGCTACACCTTC. Translated: CAISEIRGTGGYGYTF.

This clone was picked up one time. This chain connects TRBV5-8 to TRBJ2-1; 13 nucleotides match TRBD2. Germline values: CDR1 SGHTS, CDR2 YDEGEE. The CDR3 is 15 residues long. Trimming cost V 3 bases and J 8 bases; bases outside gene matches: 5. The CDR3 DNA sequence: TGTGCCAGCAGCTGGGGACTAGCGGGATCGGATGAGCAGTTCTTC. Its translation: CASSWGLAGSDEQFF.

The chain couples TRBV6-5 to TRBJ1-2, with 9 bases aligning to TRBD1. The CDR3 is 12 residues long. The J segment lost 8 bases and the V segment lost 9 bases, leaving 7 bases of the junction unmatched. Germline CDR1 is MNHEY and CDR2 is SVGAGI. Here the CDR3 reads CASETGGRGYTF. In nucleotides, the CDR3 is TGTGCCAGTGAAACAGGGGGCAGGGGCTACACCTTC.

This sequence joins TRBV9 and TRBJ2-7; no clear D gene. V lost 3 bases and J lost 3, with 4 bases in between. Germline values: CDR1 SGDLS, CDR2 YYNGEE. The CDR3 is 11 amino acids. The chain's CDR3 is CASSAGYEQYF. CDR3 in DNA: TGTGCCAGCAGCGCCGGCTACGAGCAGTACTTC.

The genes are TRBV7-2 and TRBJ2-2; the D gene is possibly TRBD1 (6 bases). CDR1 is SGHTA and CDR2 is FQGNSA in the germline V gene. This CDR3 is 14 amino acids long. Trimming pared 5 bases from V and 5 bases from J, leaving 12 bases between. CDR3 protein: CASSKTGSTGELFF. In DNA form, the CDR3 reads TGTGCCAGCAGCAAAACAGGGAGTACCGGGGAGCTGTTTTTT.

The chain uses TRBV6-2 or TRBV6-3 and TRBJ2-5, with 10 positions matching TRBD1. Per germline, CDR1 MNHEY and CDR2 SVGEGT. The CDR3 sequence is 15 residues long. V was pared by 4 bases and J by 3 bases, with 5 bases of the junction left unmatched. The CDR3 is CASSSAGQGEETQYF. CDR3 nucleotide sequence: TGTGCCAGCAGTTCGGCCGGACAGGGGGAAGAGACCCAGTACTTC.

V is TRBV11-2 and J is TRBJ1-2; D gene unclear. Germline V gene lookup returns CDR1 SGHAT and CDR2 FQNNGV. Trimming cost V 4 bases and J 5 bases, with 11 bases left between them. The CDR3 has 13 residues. CDR3: CASSSLVGYGYTF. The CDR3 bases are TGTGCCAGCAGCTCCTTAGTCGGTTATGGCTACACCTTC.

The genes are TRBV28 and TRBJ1-1; 8 nucleotides agree with TRBD1. Trimming took 5 bases from V and 5 from J; bases not matched to a gene: 10. The CDR3 consists of 15 residues. Per germline, CDR1 MDHEN and CDR2 SYDVKM. The CDR3 region is CASSLPTGGGTEAFF. For the CDR3, the DNA is TGTGCCAGCAGTCTGCCAACAGGGGGGGGGACTGAAGCTTTCTTT.

This chain links TRBV2 with TRBJ1-3; D is uncertain. CDR1 and CDR2 (germline): SNHLY, FYNNEI. Trimming removed 5 bases at V and 2 bases at J, with 7 bases between. The length of the CDR3 is 13 residues. The CDR3 reads CASSQVTGNTIYF. The CDR3 bases are TGTGCCAGCAGTCAGGTGACTGGAAACACCATATATTTT.

The V call is TRBV6-5, the J call TRBJ1-6; 9 bases align to TRBD1. The germline V gene has CDR1 MNHEY and CDR2 SVGAGI. The CDR3 consists of 14 residues. Losses at the gene ends were 6 bases for V and 6 bases for J; bases not matched to a gene: 3. The CDR3 loop is CASSRDRANSPLHF. The DNA of the CDR3 is TGTGCCAGCAGCCGGGACAGGGCTAATTCACCCCTCCACTTT.